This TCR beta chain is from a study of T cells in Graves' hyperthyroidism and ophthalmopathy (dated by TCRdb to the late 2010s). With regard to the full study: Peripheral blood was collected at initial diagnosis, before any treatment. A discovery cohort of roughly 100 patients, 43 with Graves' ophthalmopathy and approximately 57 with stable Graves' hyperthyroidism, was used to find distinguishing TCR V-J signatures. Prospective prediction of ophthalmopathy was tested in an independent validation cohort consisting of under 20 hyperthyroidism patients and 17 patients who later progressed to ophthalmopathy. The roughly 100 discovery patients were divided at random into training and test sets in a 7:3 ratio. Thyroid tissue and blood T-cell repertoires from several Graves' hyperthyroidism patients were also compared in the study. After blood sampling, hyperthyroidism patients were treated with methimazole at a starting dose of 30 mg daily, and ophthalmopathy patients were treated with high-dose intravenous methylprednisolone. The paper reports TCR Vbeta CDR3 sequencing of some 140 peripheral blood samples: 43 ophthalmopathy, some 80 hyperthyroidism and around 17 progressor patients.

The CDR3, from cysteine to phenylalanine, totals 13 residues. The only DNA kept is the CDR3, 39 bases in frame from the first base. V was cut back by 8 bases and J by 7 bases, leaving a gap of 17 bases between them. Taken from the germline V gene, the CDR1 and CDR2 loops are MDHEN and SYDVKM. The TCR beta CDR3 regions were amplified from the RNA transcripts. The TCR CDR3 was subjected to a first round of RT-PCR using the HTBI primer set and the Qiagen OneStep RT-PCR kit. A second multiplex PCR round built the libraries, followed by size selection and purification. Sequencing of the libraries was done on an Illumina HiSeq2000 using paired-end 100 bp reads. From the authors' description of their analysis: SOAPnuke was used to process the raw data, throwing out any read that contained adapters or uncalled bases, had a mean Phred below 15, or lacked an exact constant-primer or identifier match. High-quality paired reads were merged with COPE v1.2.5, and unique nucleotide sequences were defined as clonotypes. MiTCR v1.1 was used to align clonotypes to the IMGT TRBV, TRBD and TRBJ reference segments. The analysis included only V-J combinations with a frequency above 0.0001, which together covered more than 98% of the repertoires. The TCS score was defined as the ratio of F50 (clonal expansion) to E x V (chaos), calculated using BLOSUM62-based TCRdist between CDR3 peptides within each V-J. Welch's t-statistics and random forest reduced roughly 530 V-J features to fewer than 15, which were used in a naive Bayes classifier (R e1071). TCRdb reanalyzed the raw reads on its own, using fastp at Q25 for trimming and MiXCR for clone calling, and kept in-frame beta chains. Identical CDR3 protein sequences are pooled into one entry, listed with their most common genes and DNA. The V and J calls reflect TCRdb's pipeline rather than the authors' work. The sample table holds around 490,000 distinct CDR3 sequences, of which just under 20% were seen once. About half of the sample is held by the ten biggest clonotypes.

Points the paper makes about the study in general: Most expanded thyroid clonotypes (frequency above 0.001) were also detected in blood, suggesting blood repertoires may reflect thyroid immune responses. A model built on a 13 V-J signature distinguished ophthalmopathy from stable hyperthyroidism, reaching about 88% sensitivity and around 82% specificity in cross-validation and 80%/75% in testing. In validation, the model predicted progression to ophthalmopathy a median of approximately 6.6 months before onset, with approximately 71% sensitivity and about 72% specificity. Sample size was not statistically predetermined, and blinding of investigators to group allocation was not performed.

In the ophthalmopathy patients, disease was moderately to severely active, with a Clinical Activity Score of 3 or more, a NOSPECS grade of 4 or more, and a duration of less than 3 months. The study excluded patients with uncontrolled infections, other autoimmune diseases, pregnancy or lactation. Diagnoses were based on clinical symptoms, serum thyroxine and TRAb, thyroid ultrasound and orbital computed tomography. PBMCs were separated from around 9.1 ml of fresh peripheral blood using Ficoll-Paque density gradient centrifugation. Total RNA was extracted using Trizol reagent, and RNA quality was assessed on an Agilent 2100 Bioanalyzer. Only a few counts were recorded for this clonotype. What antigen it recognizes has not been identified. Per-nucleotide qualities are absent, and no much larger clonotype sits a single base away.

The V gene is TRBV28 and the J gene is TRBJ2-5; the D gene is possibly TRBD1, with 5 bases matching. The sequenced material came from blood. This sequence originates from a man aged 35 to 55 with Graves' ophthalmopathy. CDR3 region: CASQGQAPGTQYF. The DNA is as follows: TGTGCCAGCCAGGGTCAGGCGCCTGGGACCCAGTACTTC.